The present entry profiles one T cell receptor (beta chain) with its context. Its binding antigen is unknown. Base qualities were left out, and no much larger clone turns up one base away. The entry originates in a study of cytomegalovirus exposure and HLA in healthy donors (dated by TCRdb to 2015 to 2018). Regarding the study in general: According to a later analysis, the roughly 120 validation repertoires were produced on the same platform as the roughly 600 repertoires of the first cohort. The study was designed to test whether signatures of past pathogen exposure could be identified by cataloging public T cell receptors. Along with the approximately 650-subject first cohort, a separate validation cohort of over a hundred different subjects was used. To predict cytomegalovirus infection status, the study combined high-throughput TCR immunosequencing, statistical association of individual TCRs with disease status, and machine learning. The investigation overall reported the following: The validation cohort had no HLA typing available for a later analysis, so co-occurrence within that cohort was assessed over all 120 repertoires. While some public TCRs were present in many individuals, most TCR sequences turned up only very rarely across donors. A few of the identified cytomegalovirus-associated TCR beta chains were confirmed in vitro to be specific for cytomegalovirus antigens. Cytomegalovirus status was reported to be diagnosed by the classifier with high specificity and sensitivity in both the original and validation cohorts. The study listed 150 to 200 TCR beta chains as associated with cytomegalovirus. Of the cluster scores, 94% were above 0 in a later analysis, which found that TCRs clustered in the first cohort also tended to co-occur in the roughly 130 validation repertoires. It was suggested by the authors that the approach could potentially be generalized to other disease states and immunological phenotypes.

Libraries were made using the immunoSEQ multiplex PCR assay. Concerning the study's data processing: A statistical classification framework was built for diagnosing cytomegalovirus status from the catalog of TCR beta chain sequences. TCRdb retrieved this table from immuneACCESS and kept in-frame rearrangements only. Not all clones are present; in checked studies, unresolved V genes account for under half, and no reason is known for the remainder. V and J calls plus clone size are reproduced from that table; the DNA served to infer D and trimming. The sample table lists 100,000 to 150,000 clones, more than 75% of them with a count of one. The ten largest clones represent around 5% of the sample. The donors were included in the validation cohort of 90 to 150 subjects, a group kept apart from the roughly 670-subject first cohort. Taken from cysteine to phenylalanine, the CDR3 has 14 residues. Only the CDR3 region is kept as DNA, spanning 42 bases read in frame from base 1. The junction shows trimming of 8 bases on V and 1 base on J, plus 14 bases between the germline ends. As encoded in the germline V gene, CDR1 is SNHLY while CDR2 is FYNNEI.

The sample comprised PBMCs. Recombination joined TRBV2 with TRBJ1-1; the D gene is unclear. The clonotype was recovered from a man in his late teens or twenties in good health and CMV-seronegative. For the CDR3, the sequence is CASQSGMANTEAFF. The DNA sequence is TGTGCCAGCCAGAGCGGCATGGCGAACACTGAAGCTTTCTTT.